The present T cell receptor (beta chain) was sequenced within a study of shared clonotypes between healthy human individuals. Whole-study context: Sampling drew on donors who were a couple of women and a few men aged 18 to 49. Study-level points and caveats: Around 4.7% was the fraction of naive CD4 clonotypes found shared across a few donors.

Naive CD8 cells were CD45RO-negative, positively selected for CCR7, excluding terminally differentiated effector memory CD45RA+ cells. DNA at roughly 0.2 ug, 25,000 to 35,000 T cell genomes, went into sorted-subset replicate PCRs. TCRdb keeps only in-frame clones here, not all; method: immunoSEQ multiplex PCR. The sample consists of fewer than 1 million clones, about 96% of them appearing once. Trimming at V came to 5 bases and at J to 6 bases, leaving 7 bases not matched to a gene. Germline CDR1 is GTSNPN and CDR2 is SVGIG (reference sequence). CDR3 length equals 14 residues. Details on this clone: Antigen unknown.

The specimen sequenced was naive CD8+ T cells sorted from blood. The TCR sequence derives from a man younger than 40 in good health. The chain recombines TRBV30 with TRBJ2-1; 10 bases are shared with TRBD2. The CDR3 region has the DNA TGTGCCTGGGAAGCGGGAGGGCCGGGCAATGAGCAGTTCTTC. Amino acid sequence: CAWEAGGPGNEQFF.